This T cell receptor beta chain was recorded in a study of T cells expressing NK-cell markers. Study-wide points: Specificity for HCMV among expanded NKG2C+ T cell clones was not established. Of the CD8+ T cells in 5 to 7 donors, about 1.0-7.0% belonged to dominant NKG2C+ clonotypes.

Comments on this clonotype: Its target is not known.

With UMIs, 5'RACE template switching was used to make TCR beta cDNA. For each CDR3 protein, TCRdb gives one entry from its re-call of the 5' RACE reads, without DNA. The sample's table shows 160,000 or so distinct CDR3 sequences. The length of the CDR3 is 16 residues. Germline V gene data show CDR1 as SGHDT and CDR2 as YYEEEE. The sample consisted of blood T cells: a sorted CD56 or NKG2C T cell subset, CD4+ or CD8+ T cells, or bulk PBMC T cells (not recorded which). The receptor's source is a woman between 18 and 69 years old in good health. The chain links TRBV5-6 to TRBJ2-7; absent DNA, TCRdb's TRBD2 call cannot be checked. CDR3 region: CASSSGPTVPPYEQYF. The complete variable domain, with remaining parts taken from reference TRBV5-6 and TRBJ2-7, reads DAGVTQSPTHLIKTRGQQVTLRCSPKSGHDTVSWYQQALGQGPQFIFQYYEEEERQRGNFPDRFSGHQFPNYSSELNVNALLLGDSALYLCASSSGPTVPPYEQYFGPGTRLTVT.